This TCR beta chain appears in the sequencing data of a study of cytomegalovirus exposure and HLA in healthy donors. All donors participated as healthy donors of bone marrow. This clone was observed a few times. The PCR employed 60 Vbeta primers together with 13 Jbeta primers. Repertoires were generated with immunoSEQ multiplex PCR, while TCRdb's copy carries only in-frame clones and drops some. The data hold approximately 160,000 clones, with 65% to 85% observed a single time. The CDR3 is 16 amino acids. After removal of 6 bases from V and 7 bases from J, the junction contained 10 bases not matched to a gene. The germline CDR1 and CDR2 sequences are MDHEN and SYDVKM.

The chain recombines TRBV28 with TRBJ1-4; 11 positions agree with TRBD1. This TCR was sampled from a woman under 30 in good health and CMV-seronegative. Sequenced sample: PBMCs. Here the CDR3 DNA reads TGTGCCAGCAGCCAGCCCTTAGGGACAGGGGGTGAAAAACTGTTTTTT. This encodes CASSQPLGTGGEKLFF.